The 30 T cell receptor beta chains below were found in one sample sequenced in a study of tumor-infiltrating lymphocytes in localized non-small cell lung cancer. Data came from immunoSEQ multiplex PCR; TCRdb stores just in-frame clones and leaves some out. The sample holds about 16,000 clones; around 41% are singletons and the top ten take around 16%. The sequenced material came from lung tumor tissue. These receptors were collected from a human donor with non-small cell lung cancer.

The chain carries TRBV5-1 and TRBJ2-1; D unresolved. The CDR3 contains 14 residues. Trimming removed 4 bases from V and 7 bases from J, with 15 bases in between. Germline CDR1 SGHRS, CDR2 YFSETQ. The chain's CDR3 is CASSPWASSNEQFF. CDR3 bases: TGCGCCAGCAGCCCCTGGGCTAGTTCAAATGAGCAGTTCTTC.

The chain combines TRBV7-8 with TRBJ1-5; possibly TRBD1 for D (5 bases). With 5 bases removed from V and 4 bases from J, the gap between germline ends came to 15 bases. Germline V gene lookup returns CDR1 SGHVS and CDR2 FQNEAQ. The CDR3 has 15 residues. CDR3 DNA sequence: TGTGCCAGCAGCCAGGAGTGGGGGAGGAATCAGCCCCAGCATTTT. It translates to CASSQEWGRNQPQHF. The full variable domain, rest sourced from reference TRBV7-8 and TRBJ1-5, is GAGVSQSPRYKVAKRGQDVALRCDPISGHVSLFWYQQALGQGPEFLTYFQNEAQLDKSGLPSDRFFAERPEGSVSTLKIQRTQQEDSAVYLCASSQEWGRNQPQHFGDGTRLSIL.

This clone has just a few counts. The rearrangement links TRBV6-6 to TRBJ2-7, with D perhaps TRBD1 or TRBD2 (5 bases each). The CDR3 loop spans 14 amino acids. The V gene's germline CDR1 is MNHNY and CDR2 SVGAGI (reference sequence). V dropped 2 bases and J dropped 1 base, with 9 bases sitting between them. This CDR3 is CASSYRDGSYEQYF. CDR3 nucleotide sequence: TGTGCCAGCAGTTACCGGGACGGATCCTACGAGCAGTACTTC.

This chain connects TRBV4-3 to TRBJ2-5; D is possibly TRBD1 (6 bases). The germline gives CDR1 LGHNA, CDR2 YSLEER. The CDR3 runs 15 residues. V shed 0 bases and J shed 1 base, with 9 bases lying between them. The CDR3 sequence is CASSQDDRSQETQYF. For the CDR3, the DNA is TGCGCCAGCAGCCAAGACGACAGGAGCCAAGAGACCCAGTACTTC.

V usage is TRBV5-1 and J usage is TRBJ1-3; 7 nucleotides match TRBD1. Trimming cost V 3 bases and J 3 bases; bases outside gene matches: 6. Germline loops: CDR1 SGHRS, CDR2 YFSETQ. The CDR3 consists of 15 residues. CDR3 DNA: TGCGCCAGCAGCTCGGCAGGGGGAGGTGGAAACACCATATATTTT. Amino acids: CASSSAGGGGNTIYF.

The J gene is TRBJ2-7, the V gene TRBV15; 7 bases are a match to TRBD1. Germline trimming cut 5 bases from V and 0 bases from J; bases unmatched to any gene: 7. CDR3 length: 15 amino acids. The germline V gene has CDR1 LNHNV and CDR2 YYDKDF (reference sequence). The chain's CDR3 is CATSARDSSSYEQYF. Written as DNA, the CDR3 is TGTGCCACCAGCGCACGGGACAGTAGCTCCTACGAGCAGTACTTC.

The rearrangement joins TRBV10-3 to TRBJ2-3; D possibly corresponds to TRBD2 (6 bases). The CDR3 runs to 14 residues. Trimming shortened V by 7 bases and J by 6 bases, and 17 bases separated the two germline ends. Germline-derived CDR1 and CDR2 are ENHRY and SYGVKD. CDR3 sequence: CAINVGGNWDTQYF. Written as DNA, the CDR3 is TGTGCCATCAATGTCGGCGGGAATTGGGATACGCAGTATTTT.

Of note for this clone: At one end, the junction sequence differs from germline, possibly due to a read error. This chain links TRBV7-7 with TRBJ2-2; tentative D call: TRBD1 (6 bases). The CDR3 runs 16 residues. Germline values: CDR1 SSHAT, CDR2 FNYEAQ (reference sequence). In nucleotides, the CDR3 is TGTGCTAGCAGCTTAGAGTTCAGGGGCAGCGGCGGGGAGCTGTTTTTT. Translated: CASSLEFRGSGGELFF.

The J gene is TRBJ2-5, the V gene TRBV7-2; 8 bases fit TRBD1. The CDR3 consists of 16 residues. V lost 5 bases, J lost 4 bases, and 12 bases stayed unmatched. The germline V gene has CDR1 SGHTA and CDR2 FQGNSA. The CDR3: CASSRPGGVIGETQYF. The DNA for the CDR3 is TGTGCCAGCAGCCGACCAGGGGGCGTGATTGGAGAGACCCAGTACTTC.

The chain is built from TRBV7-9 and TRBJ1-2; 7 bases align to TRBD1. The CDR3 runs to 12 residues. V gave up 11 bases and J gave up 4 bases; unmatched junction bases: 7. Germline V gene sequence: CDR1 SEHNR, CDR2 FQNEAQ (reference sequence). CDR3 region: CAVPGTAYGYTF. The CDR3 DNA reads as TGTGCCGTGCCAGGGACAGCCTATGGCTACACCTTC.

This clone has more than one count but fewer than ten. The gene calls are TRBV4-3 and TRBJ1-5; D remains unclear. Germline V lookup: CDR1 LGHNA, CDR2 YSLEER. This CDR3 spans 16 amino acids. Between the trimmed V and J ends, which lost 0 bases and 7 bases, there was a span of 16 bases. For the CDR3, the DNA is TGCGCCAGCAGCCAAGACGGGCGGGGTGTCAACCAGCCCCAGCATTTT. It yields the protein CASSQDGRGVNQPQHF.

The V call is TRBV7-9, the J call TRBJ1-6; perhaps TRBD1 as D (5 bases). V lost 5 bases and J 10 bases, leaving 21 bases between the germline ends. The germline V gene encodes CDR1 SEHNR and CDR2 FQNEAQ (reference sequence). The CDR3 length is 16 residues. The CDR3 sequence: CASSLTEIRGGSPLHF. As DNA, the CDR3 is TGTGCCAGCAGCCTGACAGAGATCAGAGGTGGGTCACCCCTCCACTTT.

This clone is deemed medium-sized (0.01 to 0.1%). CDR3 nucleotides: TGTGCCAGCAGCGCTAGCGGGGGGTTAAATGAGCAGTTCTTC. As protein: CASSASGGLNEQFF. The V gene is TRBV9, the J gene TRBJ2-1; 11 bases line up with TRBD2. With 3 bases clipped from V and 7 bases from J, the junction kept 3 bases outside the gene matches. The CDR3 covers 14 residues. The germline gives CDR1 SGDLS, CDR2 YYNGEE. Combining the CDR3 with reference TRBV9 and TRBJ2-1 gives the whole variable domain DSGVTQTPKHLITATGQRVTLRCSPRSGDLSVYWYQQSLDQGLQFLIQYYNGEERAKGNILERFSAQQFPDLHSELNLSSLELGDSALYFCASSASGGLNEQFFGPGTRLTVL.

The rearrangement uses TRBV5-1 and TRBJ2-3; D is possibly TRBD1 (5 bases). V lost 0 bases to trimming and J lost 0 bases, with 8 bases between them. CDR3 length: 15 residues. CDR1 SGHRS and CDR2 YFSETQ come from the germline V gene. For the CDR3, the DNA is TGCGCCAGCAGCTTGGACAGGCCTAGCACAGATACGCAGTATTTT. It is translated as CASSLDRPSTDTQYF.

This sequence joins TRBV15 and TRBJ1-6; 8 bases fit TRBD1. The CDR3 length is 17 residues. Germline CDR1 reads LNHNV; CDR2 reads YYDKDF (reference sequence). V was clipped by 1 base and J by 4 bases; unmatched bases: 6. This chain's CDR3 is CATSRGEQGDYNSPLHF. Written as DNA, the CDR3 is TGTGCCACCAGCAGAGGGGAACAGGGGGATTATAATTCACCCCTCCACTTT.

The CDR3 is CASSFFLKGRGNNEQFF. DNA of the CDR3: TGTGCCAGCAGTTTTTTCCTCAAGGGCAGGGGAAACAATGAGCAGTTCTTC. V and J are TRBV27 and TRBJ2-1; tentatively, D is TRBD1 (6 bases). Trimming cost V 3 bases and J 5 bases, with 20 bases left between them. CDR1 and CDR2 from the germline V gene are MNHEY and SMNVEV (reference sequence). This CDR3 contains 17 residues.

The CDR3 reads CASSDRGSNQPQHF. DNA for the CDR3: TGTGCCAGCAGTGACAGGGGTAGCAATCAGCCCCAGCATTTT. V is TRBV2 and J is TRBJ1-5, with D possibly being TRBD1 (6 bases). CDR1 is SNHLY and CDR2 is FYNNEI in the germline V gene. V was shortened by 3 bases and J by 0 bases, with 6 bases between the two germline ends. The CDR3 runs 14 residues.

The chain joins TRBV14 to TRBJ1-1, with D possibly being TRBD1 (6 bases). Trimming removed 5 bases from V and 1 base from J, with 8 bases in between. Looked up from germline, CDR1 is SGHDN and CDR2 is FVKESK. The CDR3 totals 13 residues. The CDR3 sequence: CASSSQGNTEAFF. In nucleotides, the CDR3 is TGTGCCAGCAGCTCACAGGGGAACACTGAAGCTTTCTTT.

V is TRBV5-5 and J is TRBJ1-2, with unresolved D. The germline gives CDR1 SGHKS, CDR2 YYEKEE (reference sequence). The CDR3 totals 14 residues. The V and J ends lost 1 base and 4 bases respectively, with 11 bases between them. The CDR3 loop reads CASSLWVDSYGYTF. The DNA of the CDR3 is TGTGCCAGCAGCTTGTGGGTCGATTCCTATGGCTACACCTTC.

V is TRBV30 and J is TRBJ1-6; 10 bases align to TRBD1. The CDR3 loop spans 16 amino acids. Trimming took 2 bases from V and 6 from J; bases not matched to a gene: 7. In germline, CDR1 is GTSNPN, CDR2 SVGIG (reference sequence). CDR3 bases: TGTGCCTGGAGTCACGCGGGACAGGGGACTAATTCACCCCTCCACTTT. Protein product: CAWSHAGQGTNSPLHF. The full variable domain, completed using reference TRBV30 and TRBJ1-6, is SQTIHQWPATLVQPVGSPLSLECTVEGTSNPNLYWYRQAAGRGLQLLFYSVGIGQISSEVPQNLSASRPQDRQFILSSKKLLLSDSGFYLCAWSHAGQGTNSPLHFGNGTRLTVT.

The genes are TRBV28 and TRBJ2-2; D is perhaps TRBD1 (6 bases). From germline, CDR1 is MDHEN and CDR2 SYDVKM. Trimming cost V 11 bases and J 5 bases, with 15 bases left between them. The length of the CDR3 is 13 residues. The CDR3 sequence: CAHTQGLTGELFF. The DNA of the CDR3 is TGTGCCCATACACAGGGATTGACCGGGGAGCTGTTTTTT.

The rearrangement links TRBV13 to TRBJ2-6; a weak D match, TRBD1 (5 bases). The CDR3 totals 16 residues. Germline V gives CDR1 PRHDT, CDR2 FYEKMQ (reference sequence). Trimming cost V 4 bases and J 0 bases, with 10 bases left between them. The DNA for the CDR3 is TGTGCCAGCAGCTCGAGCAGGGACTCTGGGGCCAACGTCCTGACTTTC. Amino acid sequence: CASSSSRDSGANVLTF.

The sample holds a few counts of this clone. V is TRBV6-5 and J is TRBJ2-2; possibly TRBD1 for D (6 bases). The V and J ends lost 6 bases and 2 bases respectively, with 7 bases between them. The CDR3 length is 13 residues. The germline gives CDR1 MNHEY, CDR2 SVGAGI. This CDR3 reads CASSRGNTGELFF. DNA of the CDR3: TGTGCCAGCAGCAGGGGCAACACCGGGGAGCTGTTTTTT.

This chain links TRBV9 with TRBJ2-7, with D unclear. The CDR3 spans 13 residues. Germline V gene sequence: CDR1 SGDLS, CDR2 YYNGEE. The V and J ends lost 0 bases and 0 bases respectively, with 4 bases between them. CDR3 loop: CASSVGTSYEQYF. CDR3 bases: TGTGCCAGCAGCGTAGGGACCTCCTACGAGCAGTACTTC.

CDR3 DNA sequence: TGTGCCAGCAGCTCCCTCGGGCAGAAAGAGACCCAGTACTTC. This encodes CASSSLGQKETQYF. This rearrangement joins TRBV7-6 to TRBJ2-5; D gene ambiguous. With 4 bases removed from V and 3 bases from J, the gap between germline ends came to 12 bases. The CDR3 length is 14 residues. In germline, CDR1 is SGHVS, CDR2 FNYEAQ.

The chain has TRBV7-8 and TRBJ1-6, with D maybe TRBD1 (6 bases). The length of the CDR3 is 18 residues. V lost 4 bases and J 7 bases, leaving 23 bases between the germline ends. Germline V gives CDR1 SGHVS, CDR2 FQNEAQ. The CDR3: CASSSGFRLGQQNSPLHF. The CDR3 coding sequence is TGTGCCAGCAGCTCCGGTTTCCGCTTAGGACAGCAAAATTCACCCCTCCACTTT.

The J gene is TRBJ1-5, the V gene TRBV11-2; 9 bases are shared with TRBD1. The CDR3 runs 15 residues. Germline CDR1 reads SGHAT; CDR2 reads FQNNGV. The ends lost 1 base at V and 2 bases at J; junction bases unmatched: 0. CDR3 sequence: CASSLGTGGNQPQHF. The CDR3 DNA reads TGTGCCAGCAGCTTAGGGACAGGGGGCAATCAGCCCCAGCATTTT.

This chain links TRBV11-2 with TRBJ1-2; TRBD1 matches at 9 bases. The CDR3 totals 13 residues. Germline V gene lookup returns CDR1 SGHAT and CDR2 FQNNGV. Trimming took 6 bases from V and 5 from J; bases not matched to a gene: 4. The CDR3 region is CASRTGTGYGYTF. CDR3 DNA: TGTGCCAGCAGGACCGGGACAGGGTATGGCTACACCTTC.

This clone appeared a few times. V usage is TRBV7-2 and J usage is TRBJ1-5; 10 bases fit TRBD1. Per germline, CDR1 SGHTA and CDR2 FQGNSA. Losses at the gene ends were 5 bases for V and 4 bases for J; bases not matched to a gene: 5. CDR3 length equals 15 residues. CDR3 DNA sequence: TGTGCCAGCAGCGCCGACAGGGGGCCTAATCAGCCCCAGCATTTT. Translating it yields CASSADRGPNQPQHF.

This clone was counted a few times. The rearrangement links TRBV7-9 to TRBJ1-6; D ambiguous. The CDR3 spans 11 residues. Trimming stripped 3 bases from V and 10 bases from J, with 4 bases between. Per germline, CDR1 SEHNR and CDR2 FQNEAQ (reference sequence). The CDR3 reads CASSFRSPLHF. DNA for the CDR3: TGTGCCAGCAGCTTCAGGTCACCCCTCCACTTT.